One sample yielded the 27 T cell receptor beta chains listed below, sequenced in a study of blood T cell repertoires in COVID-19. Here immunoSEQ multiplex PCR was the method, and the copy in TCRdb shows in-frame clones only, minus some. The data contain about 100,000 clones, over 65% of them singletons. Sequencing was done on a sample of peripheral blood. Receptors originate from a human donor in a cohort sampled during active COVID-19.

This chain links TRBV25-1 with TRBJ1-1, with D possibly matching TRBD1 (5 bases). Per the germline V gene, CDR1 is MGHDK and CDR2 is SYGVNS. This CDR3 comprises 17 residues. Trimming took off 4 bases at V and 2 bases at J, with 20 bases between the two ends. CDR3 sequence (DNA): TGTGCCAGCAGTGGAACCCCTTCTCGGGGGTCAAACACTGAAGCTTTCTTT. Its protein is CASSGTPSRGSNTEAFF.

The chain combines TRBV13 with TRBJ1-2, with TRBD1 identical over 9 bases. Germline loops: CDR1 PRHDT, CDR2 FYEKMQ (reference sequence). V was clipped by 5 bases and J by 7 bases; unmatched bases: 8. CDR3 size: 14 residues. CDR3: CASSPRQGEGGYTF. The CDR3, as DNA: TGTGCCAGCAGCCCTCGACAGGGGGAAGGTGGCTACACCTTC.

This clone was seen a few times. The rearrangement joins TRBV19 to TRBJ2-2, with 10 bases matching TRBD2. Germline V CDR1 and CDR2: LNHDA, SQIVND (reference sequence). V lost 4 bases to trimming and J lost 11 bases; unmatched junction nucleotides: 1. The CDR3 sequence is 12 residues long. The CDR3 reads CASSRLAGELFF. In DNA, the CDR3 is TGTGCCAGTAGTAGACTAGCGGGTGAGCTGTTTTTT.

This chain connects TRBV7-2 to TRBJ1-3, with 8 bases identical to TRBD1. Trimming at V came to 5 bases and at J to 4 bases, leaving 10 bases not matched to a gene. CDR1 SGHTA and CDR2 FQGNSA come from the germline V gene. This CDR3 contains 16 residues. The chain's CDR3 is CASSPASGGLGNTIYF. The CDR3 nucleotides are TGTGCCAGCAGCCCAGCGTCAGGGGGCTTGGGAAACACCATATATTTT.

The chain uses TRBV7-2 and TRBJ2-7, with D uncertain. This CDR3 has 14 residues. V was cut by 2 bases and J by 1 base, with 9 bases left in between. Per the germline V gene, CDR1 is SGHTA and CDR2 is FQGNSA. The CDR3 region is CASSLIPGSYEQYF. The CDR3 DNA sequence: TGTGCCAGCAGCTTAATTCCGGGTTCCTACGAGCAGTACTTC.

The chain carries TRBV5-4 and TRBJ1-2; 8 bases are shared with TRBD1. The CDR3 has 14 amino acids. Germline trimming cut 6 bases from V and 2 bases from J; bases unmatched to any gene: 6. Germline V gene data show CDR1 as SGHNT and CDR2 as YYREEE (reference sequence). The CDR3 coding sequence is TGTGCCAGCAACCCAGGGGGCGCGAACTATGGCTACACCTTC. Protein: CASNPGGANYGYTF. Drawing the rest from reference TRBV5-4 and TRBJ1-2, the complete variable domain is ETGVTQSPTHLIKTRGQQVTLRCSSQSGHNTVSWYQQALGQGPQFIFQYYREEENGRGNFPPRFSGLQFPNYSSELNVNALELDDSALYLCASNPGGANYGYTFGSGTRLTVV.

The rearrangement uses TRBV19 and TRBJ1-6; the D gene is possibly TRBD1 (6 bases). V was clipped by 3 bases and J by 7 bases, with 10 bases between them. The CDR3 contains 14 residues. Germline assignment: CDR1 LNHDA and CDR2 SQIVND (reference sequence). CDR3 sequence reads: CASSIRTENSPLHF. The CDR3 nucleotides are TGTGCCAGTAGTATTAGGACAGAAAATTCACCCCTCCACTTT. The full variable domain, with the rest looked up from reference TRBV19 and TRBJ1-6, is DGGITQSPKYLFRKEGQNVTLSCEQNLNHDAMYWYRQDPGQGLRLIYYSQIVNDFQKGDIAEGYSVSREKKESFPLTVTSAQKNPTAFYLCASSIRTENSPLHFGNGTRLTVT.

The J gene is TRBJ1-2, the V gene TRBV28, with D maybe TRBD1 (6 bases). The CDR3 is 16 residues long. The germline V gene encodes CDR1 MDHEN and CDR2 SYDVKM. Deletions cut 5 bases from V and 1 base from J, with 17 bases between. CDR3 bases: TGTGCCAGCAGTCCGCACCTCAGGGGAAGTAACTATGGCTACACCTTC. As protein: CASSPHLRGSNYGYTF.

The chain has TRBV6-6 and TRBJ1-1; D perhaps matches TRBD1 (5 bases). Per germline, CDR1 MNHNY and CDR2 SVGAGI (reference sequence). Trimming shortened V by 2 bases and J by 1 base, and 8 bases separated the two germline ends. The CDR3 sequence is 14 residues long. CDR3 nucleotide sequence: TGTGCCAGCAGTTACGACAGCTCGAACACTGAAGCTTTCTTT. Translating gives CASSYDSSNTEAFF.

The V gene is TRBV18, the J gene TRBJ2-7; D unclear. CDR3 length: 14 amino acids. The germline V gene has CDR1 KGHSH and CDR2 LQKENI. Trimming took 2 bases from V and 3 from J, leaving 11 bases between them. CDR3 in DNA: TGTGCCAGCTCACCAATTTTTAGTTTCTACGAGCAGTACTTC. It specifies CASSPIFSFYEQYF.

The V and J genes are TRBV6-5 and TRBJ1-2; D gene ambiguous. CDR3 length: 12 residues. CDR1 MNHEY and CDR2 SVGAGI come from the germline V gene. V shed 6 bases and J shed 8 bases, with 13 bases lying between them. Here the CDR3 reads CASSPSGRGYTF. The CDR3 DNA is TGTGCCAGCAGCCCCTCCGGGAGGGGCTACACCTTC.

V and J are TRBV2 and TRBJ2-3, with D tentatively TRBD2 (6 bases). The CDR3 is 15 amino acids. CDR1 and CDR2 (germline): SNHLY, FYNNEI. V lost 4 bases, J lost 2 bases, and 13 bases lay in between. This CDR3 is CASSVPGLITDTQYF. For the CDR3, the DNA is TGTGCCAGCAGTGTGCCGGGACTCATCACAGATACGCAGTATTTT. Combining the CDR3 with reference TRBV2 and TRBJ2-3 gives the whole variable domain EPEVTQTPSHQVTQMGQEVILRCVPISNHLYFYWYRQILGQKVEFLVSFYNNEISEKSEIFDDQFSVERPDGSNFTLKIRSTKLEDSAMYFCASSVPGLITDTQYFGPGTRLTVL.

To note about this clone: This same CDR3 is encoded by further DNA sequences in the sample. CDR3 amino acids: CASSLLLAGNEQYF. The CDR3 DNA sequence: TGCGCCAGCAGCTTGTTACTAGCGGGAAACGAGCAGTACTTC. The J gene is TRBJ2-7, the V gene TRBV5-1; 10 nucleotides align to TRBD2. CDR1 is SGHRS and CDR2 is YFSETQ in the germline V gene. The CDR3 totals 14 residues. V was clipped by 1 base and J by 5 bases; unmatched bases: 3.

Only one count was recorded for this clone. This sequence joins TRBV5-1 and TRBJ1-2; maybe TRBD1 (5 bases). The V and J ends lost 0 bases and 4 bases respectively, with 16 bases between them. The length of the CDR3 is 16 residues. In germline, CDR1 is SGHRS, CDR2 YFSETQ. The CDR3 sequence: CASSLGIGAPTYGYTF. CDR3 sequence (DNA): TGCGCCAGCAGCTTGGGAATAGGGGCGCCGACCTATGGCTACACCTTC.

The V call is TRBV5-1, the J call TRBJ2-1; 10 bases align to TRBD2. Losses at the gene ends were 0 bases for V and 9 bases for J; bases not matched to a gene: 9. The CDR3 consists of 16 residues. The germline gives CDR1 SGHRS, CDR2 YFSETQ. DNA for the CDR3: TGCGCCAGCAGCTTGGCCCGTCTAGCGGGAGTTGGTGAGCAGTTCTTC. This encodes CASSLARLAGVGEQFF.

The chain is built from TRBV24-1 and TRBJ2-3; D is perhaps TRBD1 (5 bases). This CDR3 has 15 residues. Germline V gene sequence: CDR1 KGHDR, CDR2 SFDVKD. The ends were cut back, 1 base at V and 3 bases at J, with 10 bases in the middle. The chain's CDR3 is CATSDFVQGTDTQYF. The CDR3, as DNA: TGTGCCACCAGTGATTTCGTCCAGGGTACAGATACGCAGTATTTT.

The CDR3 DNA reads as TGTGCCAGCAGTTCCTGGTCAGCGGGGCAGTATTTT. This encodes CASSSWSAGQYF. J is TRBJ2-3 and V is TRBV6-2 or TRBV6-3; maybe TRBD2 (6 bases). V shed 4 bases and J shed 11 bases, with 13 bases lying between them. This CDR3 contains 12 residues. CDR1 MNHEY and CDR2 SVGEGT come from the germline V gene.

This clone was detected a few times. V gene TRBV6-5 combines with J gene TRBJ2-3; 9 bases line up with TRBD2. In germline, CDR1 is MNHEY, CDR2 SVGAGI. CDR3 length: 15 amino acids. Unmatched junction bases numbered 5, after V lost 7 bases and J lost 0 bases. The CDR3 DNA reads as TGTGCCAGCATGGGACTAGCCCCTAGCACAGATACGCAGTATTTT. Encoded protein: CASMGLAPSTDTQYF.

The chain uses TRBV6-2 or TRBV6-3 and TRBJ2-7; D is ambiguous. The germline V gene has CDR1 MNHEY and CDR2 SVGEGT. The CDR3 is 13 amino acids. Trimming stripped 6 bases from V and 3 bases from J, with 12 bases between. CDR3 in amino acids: CASSPARIYEQYF. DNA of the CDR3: TGTGCCAGCAGCCCTGCGCGGATCTACGAGCAGTACTTC.

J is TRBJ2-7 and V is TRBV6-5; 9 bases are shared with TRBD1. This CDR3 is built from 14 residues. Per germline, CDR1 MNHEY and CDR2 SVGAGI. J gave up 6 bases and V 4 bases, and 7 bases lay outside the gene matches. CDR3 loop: CASSSGTGWFEQYF. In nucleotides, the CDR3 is TGTGCCAGCAGTTCTGGGACAGGGTGGTTCGAGCAGTACTTC.

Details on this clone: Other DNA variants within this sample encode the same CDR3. In nucleotides, the CDR3 is TGTGCCAGCAGTGAACGGGGGGCAGGCGACGAGCAGTACTTC. Its protein product is CASSERGAGDEQYF. The chain combines TRBV6-1 with TRBJ2-7; TRBD2 might be the D (7 bases). This CDR3 is 14 amino acids long. Trimming cost V 2 bases and J 5 bases, with 13 bases left between them. CDR1 and CDR2 (germline): MNHNS, SASEGT.

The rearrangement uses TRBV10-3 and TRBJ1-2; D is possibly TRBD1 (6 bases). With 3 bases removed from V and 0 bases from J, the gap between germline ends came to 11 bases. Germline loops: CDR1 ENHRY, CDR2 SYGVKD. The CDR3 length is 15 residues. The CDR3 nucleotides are TGTGCCATCAGTGAATCAGGGGTCGCTAACTATGGCTACACCTTC. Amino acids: CAISESGVANYGYTF.

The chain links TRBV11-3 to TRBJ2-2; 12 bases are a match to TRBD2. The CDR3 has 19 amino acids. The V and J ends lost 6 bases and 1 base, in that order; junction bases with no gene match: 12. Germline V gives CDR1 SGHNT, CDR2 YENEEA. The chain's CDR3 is CASSSKGLAGRGNTGELFF. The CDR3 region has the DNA TGTGCCAGCAGTTCAAAAGGACTAGCGGGACGCGGGAACACCGGGGAGCTGTTTTTT.

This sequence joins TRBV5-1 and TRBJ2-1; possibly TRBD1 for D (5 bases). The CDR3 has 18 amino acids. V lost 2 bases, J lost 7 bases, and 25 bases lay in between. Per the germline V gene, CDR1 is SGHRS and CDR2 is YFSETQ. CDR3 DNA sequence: TGCGCCAGCAGCTTTGTGAAGGGGAATCAAAATTTTGGTAATGAGCAGTTCTTC. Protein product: CASSFVKGNQNFGNEQFF.

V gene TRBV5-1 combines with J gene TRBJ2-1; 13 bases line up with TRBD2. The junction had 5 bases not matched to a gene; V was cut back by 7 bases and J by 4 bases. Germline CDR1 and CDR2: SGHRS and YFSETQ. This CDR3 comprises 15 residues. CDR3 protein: CASRPGLAGYNEQFF. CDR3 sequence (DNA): TGCGCCAGCCGTCCGGGACTAGCGGGGTACAATGAGCAGTTCTTC.

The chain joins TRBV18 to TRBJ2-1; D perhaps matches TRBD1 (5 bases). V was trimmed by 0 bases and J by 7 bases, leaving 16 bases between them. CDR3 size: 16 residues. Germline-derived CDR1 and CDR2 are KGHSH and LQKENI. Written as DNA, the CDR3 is TGTGCCAGCTCACCACCGGAAGCGTACTACAGGAATGAGCAGTTCTTC. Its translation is CASSPPEAYYRNEQFF.

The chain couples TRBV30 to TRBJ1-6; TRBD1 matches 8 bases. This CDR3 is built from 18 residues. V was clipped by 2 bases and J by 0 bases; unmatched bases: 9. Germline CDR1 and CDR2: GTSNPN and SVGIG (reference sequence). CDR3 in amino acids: CAWSFAGGRSSYNSPLHF. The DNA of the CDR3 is TGTGCCTGGAGTTTCGCAGGGGGCAGGAGCTCCTATAATTCACCCCTCCACTTT.